The 9 T cell receptor beta chains in this list originate from one sample, sequenced in a study of shared clonotypes between healthy human individuals. Measured with immunoSEQ multiplex PCR; TCRdb has only the in-frame clones, and not every one. The sample shows millions of clones, approximately 95% of them seen only once. Sequencing used naive CD4+ T cells sorted from blood. Subset of the sample: CD45RA+ positively selected. The receptors shown here come from a man younger than 35 in good health.

The chain combines TRBV5-6 with TRBJ1-2; D not resolved. Trimming removed 3 bases at V and 6 bases at J, with 18 bases between. The CDR3 sequence is 15 residues long. Germline CDR1 is SGHDT and CDR2 is YYEEEE. Here the CDR3 DNA reads TGTGCCAGCAGCTATTCTGGCCTAGGGCGAGATGGCTACACCTTC. Amino acids: CASSYSGLGRDGYTF. Variable domain in full (rest from reference TRBV5-6 and TRBJ1-2): DAGVTQSPTHLIKTRGQQVTLRCSPKSGHDTVSWYQQALGQGPQFIFQYYEEEERQRGNFPDRFSGHQFPNYSSELNVNALLLGDSALYLCASSYSGLGRDGYTFGSGTRLTVV.

The chain recombines TRBV5-6 with TRBJ1-1; 8 bases are shared with TRBD1. CDR3 size: 16 residues. Germline CDR1 reads SGHDT; CDR2 reads YYEEEE. J was trimmed by 4 bases and V by 4 bases; bases with no gene match: 12. Here the CDR3 reads CASSPGQGGRITEAFF. In DNA, the CDR3 is TGTGCCAGCAGCCCTGGACAGGGAGGGAGGATCACTGAAGCTTTCTTT.

This clone has only one observation. The chain joins TRBV30 to TRBJ1-2; possible D gene TRBD1, 6 bases. Germline assignment: CDR1 GTSNPN and CDR2 SVGIG (reference sequence). V dropped 2 bases and J dropped 1 base, with 14 bases sitting between them. CDR3 length equals 15 residues. For the CDR3, the DNA is TGTGCCTGGAGTCTGGGGGGGCGAGGTAACTATGGCTACACCTTC. Protein product: CAWSLGGRGNYGYTF.

This rearrangement joins TRBV5-1 to TRBJ1-3; TRBD1 aligns across 7 bases. The CDR3 spans 14 residues. The junction had 3 bases not matched to a gene; V was cut back by 2 bases and J by 4 bases. Per the germline V gene, CDR1 is SGHRS and CDR2 is YFSETQ. The CDR3 DNA follows: TGCGCCAGCAGCTTTTCGGGACAGGGAAACACCATATATTTT. The encoded protein is CASSFSGQGNTIYF.

The chain couples TRBV18 to TRBJ1-1, with D unclear. This CDR3 has 15 amino acids. CDR1 and CDR2 from the germline V gene are KGHSH and LQKENI. V lost 1 base and J 1 base, leaving 10 bases between the germline ends. CDR3 region: CASSPLAGSNTEAFF. DNA for the CDR3: TGTGCCAGCTCACCACTGGCGGGTTCGAACACTGAAGCTTTCTTT.

Regarding this clone: Other DNA variants within this sample encode the same CDR3. This chain connects TRBV6-5 to TRBJ1-2; no clear D. The V gene's germline CDR1 is MNHEY and CDR2 SVGAGI. V shed 5 bases and J shed 4 bases, with 8 bases lying between them. The CDR3 totals 12 residues. CDR3 protein: CASSLAGYGYTF. The CDR3 coding sequence is TGTGCCAGCAGTCTCGCTGGCTATGGCTACACCTTC.

V usage is TRBV11-3 and J usage is TRBJ2-5, with 9 bases identical to TRBD2. The V and J ends lost 5 bases and 4 bases, in that order; junction bases with no gene match: 8. The CDR3 sequence is 15 residues long. Germline CDR1 is SGHNT and CDR2 is YENEEA. CDR3 residues: CASSRQAGGIETQYF. The CDR3 DNA sequence: TGTGCCAGCAGCCGGCAAGCGGGAGGAATAGAGACCCAGTACTTC.

J is TRBJ2-3 and V is TRBV5-1; D may match TRBD1 or TRBD2 (5 bases each). Trimming pared 2 bases from V and 6 bases from J, leaving 10 bases between. Germline V gene data show CDR1 as SGHRS and CDR2 as YFSETQ. The CDR3 sequence is 13 residues long. CDR3 sequence: CASSFQGGDTQYF. The CDR3 nucleotides read TGCGCCAGCAGCTTCCAGGGCGGGGATACGCAGTATTTT. Variable domain in full (rest from reference TRBV5-1 and TRBJ2-3): KAGVTQTPRYLIKTRGQQVTLSCSPISGHRSVSWYQQTPGQGLQFLFEYFSETQRNKGNFPGRFSGRQFSNSRSEMNVSTLELGDSALYLCASSFQGGDTQYFGPGTRLTVL.

In regard to this clone: The junction and the germline gene differ at one end; a read error may be behind it. V and J are TRBV6-6 and TRBJ1-3; 7 nucleotides line up with TRBD1. Germline V gene data show CDR1 as MNHNY and CDR2 as SVGAGI (reference sequence). This CDR3 comprises 15 residues. CDR3 region: CASRKTVTGPQSSDF. The CDR3 coding sequence is TGTGCCAGCAGGAAAACCGTGACAGGGCCGCAATCATCCGATTTT.